This TCR beta chain is from a study of T cells in Graves' hyperthyroidism and ophthalmopathy. TCR beta CDR3 regions were amplified from RNA. The HTBI primer set served for first-round RT-PCR of the TCR CDR3. Using its own MiXCR run on the multiplex PCR reads, TCRdb lists one record per CDR3 protein. The table includes 500,000 to 650,000 distinct CDR3 sequences, about 14% detected once. This clonotype was counted a few times. The CDR3 sequence is 14 residues long. Germline assignment: CDR1 MDHEN and CDR2 SYDVKM. The V gene end was trimmed by 5 bases and the J gene end by 5 bases; junction bases not matched to a gene: 8.

The sequence was collected from a woman in her forties or fifties with Graves' ophthalmopathy. The sequenced material came from blood. The chain carries TRBV28 and TRBJ1-2, with TRBD1 matching 7 bases. CDR3 loop: CASSTDRSLYGYTF. The DNA for the CDR3 is TGTGCCAGCAGTACGGACAGGTCGTTATATGGCTACACCTTC.